Following are 2 T cell receptor beta chains from one sample sequenced in a study of tumor-infiltrating lymphocytes in localized non-small cell lung cancer. Libraries were prepared by immunoSEQ multiplex PCR; TCRdb keeps only in-frame clonotypes and omits some of them. The table lists around 9,000 clones, around 77% of them singletons. The sample taken for sequencing was uninvolved lung tissue not adjacent to the tumor. Receptor source: a human donor with non-small cell lung cancer.

This CDR3 is CASSLGGAEEAFF. Written as DNA, the CDR3 is TGTGCCAGCAGCTTAGGAGGGGCCGAAGAAGCTTTCTTT. The genes are TRBV7-9 and TRBJ1-1, with D perhaps TRBD1 (5 bases). The germline CDR1 and CDR2 sequences are SEHNR and FQNEAQ (reference sequence). The CDR3 runs 13 residues. Between the trimmed V and J ends, which lost 1 base and 8 bases, there was a span of 11 bases. The full variable domain, completed using reference TRBV7-9 and TRBJ1-1, is DTGVSQNPRHKITKRGQNVTFRCDPISEHNRLYWYRQTLGQGPEFLTYFQNEAQLEKSRLLSDRFSAERPKGSFSTLEIQRTEQGDSAMYLCASSLGGAEEAFFGQGTRLTVV.

V is TRBV7-9 and J is TRBJ1-2, with TRBD1 matching 10 bases. V shed 5 bases, J shed 4 bases, and the junction held 4 bases outside the gene matches. CDR1 and CDR2 from the germline V gene are SEHNR and FQNEAQ (reference sequence). There are 14 residues in the CDR3. The CDR3 region has the DNA TGTGCCAGCAGCCGACAGGGGGCGGGCTATGGCTACACCTTC. This translates into CASSRQGAGYGYTF. The full variable domain, with the rest looked up from reference TRBV7-9 and TRBJ1-2, is DTGVSQNPRHKITKRGQNVTFRCDPISEHNRLYWYRQTLGQGPEFLTYFQNEAQLEKSRLLSDRFSAERPKGSFSTLEIQRTEQGDSAMYLCASSRQGAGYGYTFGSGTRLTVV.